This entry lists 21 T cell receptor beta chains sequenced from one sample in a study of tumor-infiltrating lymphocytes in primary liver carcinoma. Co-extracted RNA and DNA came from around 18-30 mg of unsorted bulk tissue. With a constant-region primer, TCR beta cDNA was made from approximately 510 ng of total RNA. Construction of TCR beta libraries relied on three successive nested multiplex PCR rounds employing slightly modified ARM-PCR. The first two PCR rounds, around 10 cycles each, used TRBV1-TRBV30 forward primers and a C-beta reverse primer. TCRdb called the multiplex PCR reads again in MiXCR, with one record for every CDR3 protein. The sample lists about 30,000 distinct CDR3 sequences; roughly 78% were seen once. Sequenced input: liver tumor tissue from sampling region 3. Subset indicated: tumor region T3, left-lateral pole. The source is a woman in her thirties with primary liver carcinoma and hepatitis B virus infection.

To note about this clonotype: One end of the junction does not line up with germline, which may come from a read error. For the CDR3, the DNA is TGCGCCAGCAGCCAAGATTGGGATTACGCCAACAATGAGAAGTTCTTC. This sequence encodes CASSQDWDYANNEKFF. The rearrangement links TRBV4-3 to TRBJ2-1; D gene ambiguous. Germline values: CDR1 LGHNA, CDR2 YSLEER. The CDR3 runs to 16 residues.

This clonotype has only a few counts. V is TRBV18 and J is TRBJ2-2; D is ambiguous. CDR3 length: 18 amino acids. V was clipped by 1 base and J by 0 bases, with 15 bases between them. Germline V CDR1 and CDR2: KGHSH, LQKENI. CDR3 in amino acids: CASSPLVLSATNTGELFF. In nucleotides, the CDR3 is TGTGCCAGCTCACCACTGGTGCTATCCGCAACGAACACCGGGGAGCTGTTTTTT.

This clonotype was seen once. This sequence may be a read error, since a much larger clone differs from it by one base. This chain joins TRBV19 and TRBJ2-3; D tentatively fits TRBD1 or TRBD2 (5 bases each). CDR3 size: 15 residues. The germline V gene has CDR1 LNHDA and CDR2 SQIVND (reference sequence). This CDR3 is CSSSNLGTYTDTQYF. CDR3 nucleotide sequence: TGTTCCAGTAGTAACCTAGGGACCTACACAGATACGCAGTATTTT.

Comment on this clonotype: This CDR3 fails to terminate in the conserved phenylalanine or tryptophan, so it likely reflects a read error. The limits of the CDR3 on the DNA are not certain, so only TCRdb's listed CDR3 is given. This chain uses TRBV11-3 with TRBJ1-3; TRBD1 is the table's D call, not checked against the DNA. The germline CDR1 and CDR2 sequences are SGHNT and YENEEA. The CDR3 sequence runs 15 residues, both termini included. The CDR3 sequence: CASSLITGSGSTLYS.

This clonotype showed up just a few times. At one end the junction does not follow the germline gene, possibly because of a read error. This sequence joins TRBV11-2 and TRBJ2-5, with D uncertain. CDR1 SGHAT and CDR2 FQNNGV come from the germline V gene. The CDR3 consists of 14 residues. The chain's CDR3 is CASNLGQLKETQYF. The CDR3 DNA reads TGTGCCAGCAACTTAGGGCAGCTAAAAGAGACCCAGTACTTC.

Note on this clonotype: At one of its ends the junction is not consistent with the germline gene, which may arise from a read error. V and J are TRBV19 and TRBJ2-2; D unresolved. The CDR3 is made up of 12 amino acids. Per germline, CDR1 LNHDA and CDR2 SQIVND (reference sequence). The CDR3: CARSIWAGELFF. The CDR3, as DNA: TGTGCCCGTAGTATTTGGGCCGGGGAGCTGTTTTTT.

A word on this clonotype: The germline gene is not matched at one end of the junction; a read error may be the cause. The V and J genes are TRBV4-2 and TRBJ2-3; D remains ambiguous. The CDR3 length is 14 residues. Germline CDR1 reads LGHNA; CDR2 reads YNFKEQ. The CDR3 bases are TGTGCCATCAGCCACATCATGGGCACAGATACGCAGTATTTT. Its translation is CAISHIMGTDTQYF.

In DNA form, the CDR3 reads TGTGCCAGAAGTCTAGTATACCTCCGCGAGCAGTACTTC. Translated, it gives CARSLVYLREQYF. V gene TRBV11-1 combines with J gene TRBJ2-7; D gene unclear. Germline V gene sequence: CDR1 SGHAT, CDR2 FQDESV (reference sequence). The CDR3 is 13 residues long. Deletions cut 9 bases from V and 6 bases from J, with 18 bases between. The full variable domain, completed using reference TRBV11-1 and TRBJ2-7, is EAEVAQSPRYKITEKSQAVAFWCDPISGHATLYWYRQILGQGPELLVQFQDESVVDDSQLPKDRFSAERLKGVDSTLKIQPAELGDSAMYLCARSLVYLREQYFGPGTRLTVT.

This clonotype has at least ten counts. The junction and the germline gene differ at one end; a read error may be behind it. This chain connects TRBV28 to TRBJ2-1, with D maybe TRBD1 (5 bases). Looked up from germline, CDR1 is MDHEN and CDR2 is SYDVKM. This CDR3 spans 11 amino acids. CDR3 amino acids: CANSFRGEQFF. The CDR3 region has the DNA TGTGCCAACAGTTTTAGGGGTGAGCAGTTCTTC.

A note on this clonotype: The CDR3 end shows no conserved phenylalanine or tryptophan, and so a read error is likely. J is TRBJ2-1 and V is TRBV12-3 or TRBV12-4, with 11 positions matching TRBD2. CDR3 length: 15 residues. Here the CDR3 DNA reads TGTGTCAGCAGCCTGTCCGGGACTAGCGGACTTGTGCAGTTCGTC. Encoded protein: CVSSLSGTSGLVQFV.

The CDR3: CANGTGTTLMGDQFF. The DNA for the CDR3 is TGTGCTAATGGGACCGGGACTACCCTTATGGGTGATCAGTTCTTC. The genes are TRBV12-5 and TRBJ2-1, with 7 positions matching TRBD2. CDR3 length equals 15 residues. Germline CDR1 is LGHNT and CDR2 is FRNRAP. The V gene end was trimmed by 10 bases and the J gene end by 13 bases; junction bases not matched to a gene: 22.

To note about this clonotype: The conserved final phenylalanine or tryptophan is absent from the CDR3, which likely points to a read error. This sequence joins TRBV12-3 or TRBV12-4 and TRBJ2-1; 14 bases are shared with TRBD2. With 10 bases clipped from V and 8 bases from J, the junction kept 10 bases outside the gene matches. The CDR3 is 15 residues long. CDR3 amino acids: CANSRGLAGGYEQFY. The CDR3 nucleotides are TGTGCCAACAGCCGTGGACTAGCGGGAGGATATGAGCAGTTCTAC.

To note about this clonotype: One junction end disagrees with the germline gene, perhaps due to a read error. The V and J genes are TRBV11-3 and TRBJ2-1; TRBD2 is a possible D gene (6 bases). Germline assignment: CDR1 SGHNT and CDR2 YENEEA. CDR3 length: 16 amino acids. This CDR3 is CASSSTSGLAINEHFF. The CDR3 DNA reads TGTGCCAGCAGCTCGACTAGTGGTTTAGCGATAAATGAGCATTTCTTC.

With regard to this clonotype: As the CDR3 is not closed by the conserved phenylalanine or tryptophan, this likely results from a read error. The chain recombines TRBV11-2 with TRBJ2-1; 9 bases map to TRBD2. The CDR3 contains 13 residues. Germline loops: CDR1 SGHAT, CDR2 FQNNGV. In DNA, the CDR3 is TGTGCCAGTAGCTGGACTAGCGCGGCAGAGCAGTTCCTC. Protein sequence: CASSWTSAAEQFL.

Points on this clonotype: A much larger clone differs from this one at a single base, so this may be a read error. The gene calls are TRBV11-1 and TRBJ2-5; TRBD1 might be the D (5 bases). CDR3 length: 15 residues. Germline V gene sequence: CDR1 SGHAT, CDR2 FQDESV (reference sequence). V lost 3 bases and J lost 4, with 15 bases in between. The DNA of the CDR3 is TGTGCCAGCAGCTTGGGTGTACAGGCTAGAGAGACCCAGTACTTC. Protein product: CASSLGVQARETQYF. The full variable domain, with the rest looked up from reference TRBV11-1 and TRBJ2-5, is EAEVAQSPRYKITEKSQAVAFWCDPISGHATLYWYRQILGQGPELLVQFQDESVVDDSQLPKDRFSAERLKGVDSTLKIQPAELGDSAMYLCASSLGVQARETQYFGPGTRLLVL.

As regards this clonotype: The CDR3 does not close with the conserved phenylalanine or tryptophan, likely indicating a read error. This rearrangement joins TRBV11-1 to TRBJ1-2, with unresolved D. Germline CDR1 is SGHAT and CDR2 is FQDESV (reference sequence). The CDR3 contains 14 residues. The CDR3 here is CPSSFSASLGDYTI. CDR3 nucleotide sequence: TGTCCCAGCAGCTTTTCAGCGTCCTTGGGAGACTACACCATC.

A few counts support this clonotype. This CDR3 is CAIKGDASGSSLDEQFF. For the CDR3, the DNA is TGTGCCATTAAGGGGGACGCTAGCGGGAGTAGTCTCGATGAGCAGTTCTTC. The V gene is TRBV10-3, the J gene TRBJ2-1; 10 bases line up with TRBD2. CDR3 length: 17 residues. The junction had 19 bases not matched to a gene; V was cut back by 9 bases and J by 8 bases. Germline CDR1 reads ENHRY; CDR2 reads SYGVKD.

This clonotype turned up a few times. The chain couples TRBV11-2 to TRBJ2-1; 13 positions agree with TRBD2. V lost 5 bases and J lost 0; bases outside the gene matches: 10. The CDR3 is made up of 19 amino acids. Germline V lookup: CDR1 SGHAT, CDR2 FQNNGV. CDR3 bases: TGTGCCAGCAGCATAAAAGGGACTAGCGGGGCGAGCTCCTACAATGAGCAGTTCTTC. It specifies CASSIKGTSGASSYNEQFF. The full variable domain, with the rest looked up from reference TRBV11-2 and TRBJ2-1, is EAGVAQSPRYKIIEKRQSVAFWCNPISGHATLYWYQQILGQGPKLLIQFQNNGVVDDSQLPKDRFSAERLKGVDSTLKIQPAKLEDSAVYLCASSIKGTSGASSYNEQFFGPGTRLTVL.

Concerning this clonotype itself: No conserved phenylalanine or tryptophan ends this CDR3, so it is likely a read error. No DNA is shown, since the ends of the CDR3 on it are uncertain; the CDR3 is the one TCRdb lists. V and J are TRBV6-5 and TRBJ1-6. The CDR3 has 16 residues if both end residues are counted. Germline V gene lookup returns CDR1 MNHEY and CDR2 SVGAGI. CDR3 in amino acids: CVSSSNGGSYNSPLHL.

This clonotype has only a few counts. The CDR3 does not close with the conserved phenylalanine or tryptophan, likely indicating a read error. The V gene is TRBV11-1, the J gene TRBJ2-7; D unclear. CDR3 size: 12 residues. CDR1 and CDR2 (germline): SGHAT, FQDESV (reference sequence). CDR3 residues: CASSFTGYEQYL. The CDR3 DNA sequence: TGTGCTAGCAGCTTCACGGGTTACGAGCAGTACCTC.

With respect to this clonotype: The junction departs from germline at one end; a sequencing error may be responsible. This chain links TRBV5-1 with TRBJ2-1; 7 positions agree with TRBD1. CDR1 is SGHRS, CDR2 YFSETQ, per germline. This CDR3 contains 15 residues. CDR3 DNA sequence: TGTGCCAGCAGCTTGGGACAGAGGTCCTACAATGAGCAGTTCTTC. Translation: CASSLGQRSYNEQFF.